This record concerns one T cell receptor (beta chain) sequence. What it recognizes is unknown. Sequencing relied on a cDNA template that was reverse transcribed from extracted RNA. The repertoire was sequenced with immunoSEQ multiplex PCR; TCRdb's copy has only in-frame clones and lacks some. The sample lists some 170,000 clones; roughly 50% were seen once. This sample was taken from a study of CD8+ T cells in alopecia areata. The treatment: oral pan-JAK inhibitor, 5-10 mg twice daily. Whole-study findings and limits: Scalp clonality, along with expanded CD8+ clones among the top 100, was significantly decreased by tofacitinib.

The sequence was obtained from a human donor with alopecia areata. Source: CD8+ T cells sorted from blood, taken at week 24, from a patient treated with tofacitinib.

CDR3 sequence (DNA): TGTGCCAGCAGTTTGGGCCGGGGGGGTCAAGAGACCCAGTACTTC. It yields the protein CASSLGRGGQETQYF. The chain recombines TRBV27 with TRBJ2-5, with TRBD2 identical over 8 bases. V trimming: 3 bases; J trimming: 2 bases; junction bases outside the gene matches: 5. The CDR3 consists of 15 residues. The germline V gene encodes CDR1 MNHEY and CDR2 SMNVEV (reference sequence).